This is a list of T cell receptor beta chains from one sample in a study of T cells in Graves' hyperthyroidism and ophthalmopathy. TCRdb reprocessed the multiplex PCR reads via MiXCR and lists one record per CDR3 protein. Seen here are about 250,000 distinct CDR3 sequences, nearly 15% observed once, and the top ten hold around 31%. The sequenced material came from blood. The receptors here all came from a woman in her 50s with Graves' hyperthyroidism that later progressed to Graves' ophthalmopathy. Both conserved end residues are part of each CDR3. The order of the fields is clone size, D gene, J gene, V gene, CDR3 DNA, CDR3 protein. D genes are given only for firm matches. Rows give clone size only sometimes, using once, few, many, or a class for an expanded clone.

>many|TRBD1|TRBJ2-1|TRBV20-1
TGCAGTGCCGGGACAGGGGGATCCAGGTCCTACAATGAGCAGTTCTTC
CSAGTGGSRSYNEQFF
>many|.|TRBJ1-1|TRBV5-1
TGCGCCAGCACCCGATCCGGACAGATGAACACTGAAGCTTTCTTT
CASTRSGQMNTEAFF
>many|TRBD1|TRBJ1-5|TRBV5-1
TGCGCCAGCAGTTACGACAGGGACAATCAGCCCCAGCATTTT
CASSYDRDNQPQHF
>many|.|TRBJ1-5|TRBV2
TGTGCCAGCAGTGAGGGTCCAGCCCCGGGTCAGCCCCAGCATTTT
CASSEGPAPGQPQHF
>few|.|TRBJ2-1|TRBV12-5
TGTGCTAGTGGTTCTGGGTGGGGGCATTACAATGAGCAGTTCTTC
CASGSGWGHYNEQFF
>many|.|TRBJ1-2|TRBV5-1
TGCGCCAGCAGCTTGGAACAGACAGAGGGCTACACCTTC
CASSLEQTEGYTF
>many|TRBD2|TRBJ2-1|TRBV2
TGTGCCAGCAGCGCGGTTGGACTAGCGGGGCATAATGAGCAGTTCTTC
CASSAVGLAGHNEQFF
>.|.|TRBJ1-6|TRBV12-3/TRBV12-4
TGTGCCAGCAGTTTCTGGGAACGGCTTAATTCACCCCTCCACTTT
CASSFWERLNSPLHF
>many|.|TRBJ1-2|TRBV24-1
TGTGCCACCAGGGGAACTCCGGGTCCCGGATACTATGGCTACACCTTC
CATRGTPGPGYYGYTF
>many|.|TRBJ1-1|TRBV6-1
TGTGCCAGCAGTAAATCTTGGCAGGGGCTTCCGAACACTGAAGCTTTCTTT
CASSKSWQGLPNTEAFF
>.|.|TRBJ2-1|TRBV5-1
.
CASSFYICSARDLAGVWEQFF
>.|TRBD1|TRBJ1-5|TRBV5-1
TGCGCCAGCAGCTTAGCCGGGACAGGGGGCACCAATCAGCCCCAGCATTTT
CASSLAGTGGTNQPQHF
>few|.|TRBJ1-3|TRBV7-9
TGTGCCAGCAGCTTAGCAGACTCTGGAAACACCATATATTTT
CASSLADSGNTIYF
>few|.|TRBJ1-2|TRBV7-8
TGTGCCAGCAGCTTAGCGCTAAGGGCCGAACGTCATGGCTACACCTTC
CASSLALRAERHGYTF
>many|TRBD2|TRBJ2-3|TRBV13
TGTGCCAGCAGCTCAGCCCAGGGACTAGCGGGATCAGGGGCCACAGATACGCAGTATTTT
CASSSAQGLAGSGATDTQYF
>.|TRBD1|TRBJ1-1|TRBV28
TGTGCCAGCAGTTTAGGTTGGACAGGGCCAGTAATGAACACTGAAGCTTTCTTT
CASSLGWTGPVMNTEAFF
>.|TRBD1|TRBJ2-7|TRBV20-1
TGCAGTGTGACGACAGGGAAAGGCTACGAGCAGTACTTC
CSVTTGKGYEQYF
>.|.|TRBJ1-2|TRBV30
TGTGCCTGTACCAACTACGACAATGTAACAATAGGGTCCTATGGCTACACCTTC
CACTNYDNVTIGSYGYTF
>many|TRBD1|TRBJ2-5|TRBV7-9
TGTGCCAGCAGCGCGGACAGGGGGGGAGGTTTTGAGGAAGAGACCCAGTACTTC
CASSADRGGGFEEETQYF
>many|.|TRBJ2-5|TRBV3-1
TGTGCCAGCAGCCAAGATTTATCGGGACCAAGGTGGGTGGAGACCCAGTACTTC
CASSQDLSGPRWVETQYF
>.|TRBD2|TRBJ2-3|TRBV28
TGTGCCAGCAGACCTCAGTGGGCACAGGGCCTAGCGGGAGGCGCAACCTTACCCACAGATACGCAGTATTTT
CASRPQWAQGLAGGATLPTDTQYF
>many|TRBD1|TRBJ1-6|TRBV20-1
TGCAGTGCCGACACCGACAGGGATAATTCACCCCTCCACTTT
CSADTDRDNSPLHF
>many|TRBD1|TRBJ1-1|TRBV6-2/TRBV6-3
TGTGCCAGCAGTTACTCGAGGGCAGGGGGGACTGAAGCTTTCTTT
CASSYSRAGGTEAFF
>many|TRBD1|TRBJ1-5|TRBV2
TGTGCCAGCAGCCGAACAGGGGACAATCAGCCCCAGCATTTT
CASSRTGDNQPQHF
>many|.|TRBJ2-3|TRBV7-9
TGTGCCAGCAGCTTAGATGGTGGCACCACAGATACGCAGTATTTT
CASSLDGGTTDTQYF
>few|.|TRBJ1-2|TRBV5-1
TGCGCCAGCAGCACGGGGCTCTCTGACTATGGCTACACCTTC
CASSTGLSDYGYTF
>few|.|TRBJ2-6|TRBV6-1
TGTGCCAGCAGTCCCCGGGATGAGGGCGAAGTCTCTGGGGCCAACGTCCTGACTTTC
CASSPRDEGEVSGANVLTF
>many|TRBD1|TRBJ2-7|TRBV6-1
TGTGCCAGCAGTCTAACCGTCCGGGACAGGGGTTACGAGCAGTACTTC
CASSLTVRDRGYEQYF
>many|TRBD1|TRBJ1-1|TRBV2
TGTGCCAGCAGTGAAGCGGGACAGATTATGGAGCGCTCTGAAGCTTTCTTT
CASSEAGQIMERSEAFF
>many|TRBD1|TRBJ2-7|TRBV7-9
TGTGCCAGCATCTCCGACCCGGGACAGGGAGTCTCCTACGAGCAGTACTTC
CASISDPGQGVSYEQYF
>many|.|TRBJ2-7|TRBV30
TGTGCCTGGACCTATTACCTGGGCAGGAGCTACGAGCAGTACTTC
CAWTYYLGRSYEQYF
>many|.|TRBJ2-1|TRBV9
TGTGCCAGCAGCTGGGAGGTCTCCTACAATGAGCAGTTCTTC
CASSWEVSYNEQFF
>.|.|TRBJ1-5|TRBV30
TGTGCCTGGGGGGACGGGACTCACCAATGGCAGCCCCAGCATTTT
CAWGDGTHQWQPQHF
>many|.|TRBJ2-7|TRBV18
TGTGCCAGCTCACCACAGGGGGGGAGCGAGCAGTACTTC
CASSPQGGSEQYF
>.|.|TRBJ1-2|TRBV6-1
TGTGTCAGCAGCCCCCGATCTAACTATGGCTACACCTTC
CVSSPRSNYGYTF
>few|TRBD2|TRBJ2-3|TRBV5-1
TGCGCCAGCAGCTCTACTAGCGGGGCCACAGATACGCAGTATTTT
CASSSTSGATDTQYF
>many|.|TRBJ2-2|TRBV7-3
TGTGCCAGCACTCTCAATAGGGTTACCGGGGAGCTGTTTTTT
CASTLNRVTGELFF
>many|TRBD2|TRBJ2-5|TRBV20-1
TGCAGTGCTAGAGAACAACTAGCGGGAGGTTCTATGTACTTC
CSAREQLAGGSMYF
>many|.|TRBJ2-5|TRBV29-1
TGCAGCGCTCCGGGACACACGTACCAAGAGACCCAGTACTTC
CSAPGHTYQETQYF
>.|TRBD2|TRBJ2-2|TRBV3-1
TGTGCCAGCAGCCAAGAGCCTAGCGGGAGAATGTCCGGGGAGCTGTTTTTT
CASSQEPSGRMSGELFF
>many|.|TRBJ2-7|TRBV2
TGTGCCACCTTGGGGGATTCTGCCTACGAGCAGTACTTC
CATLGDSAYEQYF
>many|.|TRBJ1-2|TRBV5-8
TGTGCCAGCAGCTTGTGGGGTGGGAATGGCTACACCTTC
CASSLWGGNGYTF
>many|.|TRBJ1-2|TRBV5-1
TGCGCCAGCAGCCCCATTCCGGGGCCCGAAGGGGACGGCTACACCTTC
CASSPIPGPEGDGYTF
>.|.|TRBJ1-1|TRBV20-1
TGCAGTGCCAGATTGACAGCGAACACTGAAGCTTTCTTT
CSARLTANTEAFF